This TCR beta chain came from a study of T cell repertoires in aging, cancer and after chemotherapy. Turning to the study itself: Pre- and post-chemotherapy samples were paired from glioblastoma patients treated with temozolomide-based therapy. General study points: Age-matched healthy donors had significantly more diverse, less clonal blood TCR repertoires than untreated cancer patients.

CDR3 size: 17 residues. Losses at the gene ends were 5 bases for V and 5 bases for J; bases not matched to a gene: 11. Germline CDR1 is SEHNR and CDR2 is FQNEAQ (reference sequence). Amplification of TCR beta used genomic DNA extracted from peripheral blood. Concerning this clonotype: Its antigen is still unknown.

Rearranged V-D-J TRB sequences were amplified with a mixed TRB-A/B primer pool. TCRdb ran MiXCR on the multiplex PCR reads and lists one entry per CDR3 protein. The sample yields 15,000 to 20,000 distinct CDR3 sequences, 35% to 40% seen once. Material for sequencing was blood. The chain links TRBV7-9 to TRBJ2-5; 13 bases align to TRBD2. The receptor was isolated from a human donor with a solid tumor. The CDR3 sequence: CASSPGTSGRAEETQYF. CDR3 in DNA: TGTGCCAGCAGCCCTGGAACTAGCGGGAGGGCCGAGGAGACCCAGTACTTC.